The 9 T cell receptor beta chains below were found in one sample sequenced in a study of tumor and adjacent non-tumor tissue in lung cancer. No cell sorting was done before RNA was extracted from the tissue. TCRbeta libraries were built with three rounds of nested PCR, modified from ARM-PCR. Using its own MiXCR run on the multiplex PCR reads, TCRdb lists one record per CDR3 protein. In the table there are 200,000 or so distinct CDR3 sequences, 71% of which are singletons. Sequences were obtained from lung tumor tissue. These receptors originate from a man aged 60 to 75 with non-small cell lung cancer.

About this clonotype: The junction departs from germline at one end; a sequencing error may be responsible. The V and J genes are TRBV6-6 and TRBJ2-5, with 12 bases fitting TRBD1. This CDR3 spans 15 amino acids. CDR1 and CDR2 from the germline V gene are MNHNY and SVGAGI (reference sequence). The CDR3 is CARSYRDRGQETQYF. The CDR3 region has the DNA TGTGCCAGGAGTTACCGGGACAGGGGGCAGGAGACCCAGTACTTC.

Of note for this clonotype: At one end the junction does not follow the germline gene, possibly because of a read error. The V gene is TRBV5-4, the J gene TRBJ2-6; TRBD2 might be the D (6 bases). Germline CDR1 is SGHNT and CDR2 is YYREEE (reference sequence). The CDR3 is 15 amino acids. The DNA of the CDR3 is TGTGCCAGCAGAGGGGACTTCCCTGGGGCCAACATCCTCACTTTC. Translated, it gives CASRGDFPGANILTF.

V and J are TRBV6-6 and TRBJ2-6, with D possibly TRBD2 on 5 matching bases. In germline, CDR1 is MNHNY, CDR2 SVGAGI (reference sequence). This CDR3 comprises 15 residues. The V gene lost 10 bases and the J gene lost 0 bases, with 13 bases spanning the gap. The CDR3 spells CANGYTSSGANVLTF. In DNA form, the CDR3 reads TGTGCCAACGGTTACACTAGCTCTGGGGCCAACGTCCTGACTTTC.

This clonotype has a single count. The CDR3 end shows no conserved phenylalanine or tryptophan, and so a read error is likely. This chain joins TRBV20-1 and TRBJ1-5; TRBD1 agrees at 8 bases. Per the germline V gene, CDR1 is DFQATT and CDR2 is SNEGSKA (reference sequence). The CDR3 length is 18 residues. V dropped 5 bases and J dropped 1; count of bases not matched to a gene: 16. This CDR3 reads CSAPGRGTGGRSNQPQHI. The CDR3 DNA reads as TGCAGTGCTCCCGGCCGGGGTACAGGGGGGCGGAGCAATCAGCCCCAGCATATT.

Ten or more counts support this clonotype. The chain carries TRBV20-1 and TRBJ2-3, with D tentatively TRBD2 (7 bases). Germline CDR1 reads DFQATT; CDR2 reads SNEGSKA (reference sequence). Trimming pared 5 bases from V and 9 bases from J, leaving 24 bases between. The CDR3 runs 15 residues. The CDR3 sequence is CSAPDGGPGRETQYF. As DNA, the CDR3 is TGCAGTGCTCCGGACGGGGGGCCGGGGAGAGAAACGCAGTATTTT.

This clonotype was recorded at least ten times. The chain carries TRBV20-1 and TRBJ1-4; TRBD1 matches at 7 bases. J lost 8 bases, V lost 4 bases, and 7 bases had no gene match. Germline V lookup: CDR1 DFQATT, CDR2 SNEGSKA (reference sequence). The CDR3 sequence is 13 residues long. CDR3 region: CSATRQGGEKLFF. The DNA of the CDR3 is TGCAGTGCTACACGACAGGGAGGGGAAAAACTGTTTTTT.

On this clonotype: A junction boundary mismatches the germline segment, possibly from a read error. The chain combines TRBV10-2 with TRBJ1-5, with D perhaps TRBD1 (6 bases). The CDR3 is made up of 14 amino acids. The germline CDR1 and CDR2 sequences are WSHSY and SAAADI. The CDR3 region has the DNA TGCGCCAGCAGTGGTTCGGCAGGGGATCAGTCCCAGCTTTTT. It codes for CASSGSAGDQSQLF.

Comment on this clonotype: Since the CDR3 does not end with the conserved phenylalanine or tryptophan, this likely comes from a read error. The chain links TRBV20-1 to TRBJ2-5; the match to TRBD2 covers 12 bases. Germline V CDR1 and CDR2: DFQATT, SNEGSKA (reference sequence). CDR3 length equals 17 residues. V dropped 4 bases and J dropped 2; count of bases not matched to a gene: 11. The CDR3 nucleotides read TGCAGTGCTAAGAGCCTTACTAGCGGGGGGTGGCAAGAGACCCAGTACTTA. This gives the protein CSAKSLTSGGWQETQYL.

In the case of this clonotype: One end of the junction does not line up with germline, which may come from a read error. This chain uses TRBV20-1 with TRBJ2-3; weak D call: TRBD1 (6 bases). The CDR3 is made up of 15 amino acids. Germline V gene lookup returns CDR1 DFQATT and CDR2 SNEGSKA (reference sequence). For the CDR3, the DNA is TGCAGTGTTAGAGTTCCCAGGGGATTAACAGATACGCAGTATTTT. This codes for CSVRVPRGLTDTQYF.